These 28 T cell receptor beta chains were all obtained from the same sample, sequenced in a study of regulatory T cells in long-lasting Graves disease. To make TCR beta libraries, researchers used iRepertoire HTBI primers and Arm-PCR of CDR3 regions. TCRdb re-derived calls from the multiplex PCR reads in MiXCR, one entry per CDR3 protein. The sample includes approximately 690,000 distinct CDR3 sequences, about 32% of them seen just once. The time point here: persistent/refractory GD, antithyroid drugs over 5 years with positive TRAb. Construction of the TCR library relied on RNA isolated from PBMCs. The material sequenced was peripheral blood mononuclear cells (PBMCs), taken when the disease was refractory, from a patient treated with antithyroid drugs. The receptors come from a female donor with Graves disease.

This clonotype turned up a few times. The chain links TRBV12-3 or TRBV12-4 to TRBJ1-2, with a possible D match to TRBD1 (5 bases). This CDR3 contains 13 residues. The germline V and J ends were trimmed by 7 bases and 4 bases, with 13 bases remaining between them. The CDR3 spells CASTPGPAYGYTF. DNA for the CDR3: TGTGCCAGCACTCCGGGACCCGCCTATGGCTACACCTTC.

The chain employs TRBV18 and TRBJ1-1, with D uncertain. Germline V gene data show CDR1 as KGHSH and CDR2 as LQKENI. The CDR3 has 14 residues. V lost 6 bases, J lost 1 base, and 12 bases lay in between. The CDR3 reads CASSPMWGNTEAFF. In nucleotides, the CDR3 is TGTGCCAGCTCTCCCATGTGGGGGAACACTGAAGCTTTCTTT. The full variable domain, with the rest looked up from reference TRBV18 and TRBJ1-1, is NAGVMQNPRHLVRRRGQEARLRCSPMKGHSHVYWYRQLPEEGLKFMVYLQKENIIDESGMPKERFSAEFPKEGPSILRIQQVVRGDSAAYFCASSPMWGNTEAFFGQGTRLTVV.

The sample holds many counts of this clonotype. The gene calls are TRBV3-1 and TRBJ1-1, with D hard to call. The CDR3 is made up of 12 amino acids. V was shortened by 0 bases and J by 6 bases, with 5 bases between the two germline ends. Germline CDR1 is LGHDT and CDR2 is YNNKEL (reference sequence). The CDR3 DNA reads TGTGCCAGCAGCCAAGAAGGGTCTGAAGCTTTCTTT. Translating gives CASSQEGSEAFF.

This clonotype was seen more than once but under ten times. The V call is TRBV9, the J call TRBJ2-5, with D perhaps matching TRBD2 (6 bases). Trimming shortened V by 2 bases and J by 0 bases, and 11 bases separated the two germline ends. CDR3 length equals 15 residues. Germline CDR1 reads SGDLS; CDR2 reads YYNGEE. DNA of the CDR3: TGTGCCAGCAGCGTGCTTAGCGGAAACCAAGAGACCCAGTACTTC. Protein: CASSVLSGNQETQYF.

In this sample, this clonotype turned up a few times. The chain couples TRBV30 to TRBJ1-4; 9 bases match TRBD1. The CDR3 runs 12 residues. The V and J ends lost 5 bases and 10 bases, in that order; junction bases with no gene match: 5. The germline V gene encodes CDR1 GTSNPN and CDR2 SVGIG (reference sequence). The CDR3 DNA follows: TGTGCCTGGTCGACAGGGGGTGTAAAACTGTTTTTT. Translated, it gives CAWSTGGVKLFF.

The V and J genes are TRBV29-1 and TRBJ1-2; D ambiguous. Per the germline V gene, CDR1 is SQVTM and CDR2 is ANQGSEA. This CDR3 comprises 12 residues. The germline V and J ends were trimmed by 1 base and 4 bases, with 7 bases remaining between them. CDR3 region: CSVEGTAYGYTF. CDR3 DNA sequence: TGCAGCGTTGAAGGAACAGCCTATGGCTACACCTTC.

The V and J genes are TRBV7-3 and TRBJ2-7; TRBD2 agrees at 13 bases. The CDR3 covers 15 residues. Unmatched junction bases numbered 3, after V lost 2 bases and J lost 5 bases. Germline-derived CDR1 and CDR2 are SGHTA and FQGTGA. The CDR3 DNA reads TGTGCCAGCAGCTTATTAGGACTAGCGGGAGACGAGCAGTACTTC. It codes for CASSLLGLAGDEQYF.

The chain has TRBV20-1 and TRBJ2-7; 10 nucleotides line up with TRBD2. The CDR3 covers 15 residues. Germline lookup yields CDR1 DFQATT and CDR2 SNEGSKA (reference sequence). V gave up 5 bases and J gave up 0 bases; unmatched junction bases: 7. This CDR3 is CSARAASGSSYEQYF. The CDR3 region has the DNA TGCAGTGCTCGAGCGGCTAGCGGGAGCTCCTACGAGCAGTACTTC.

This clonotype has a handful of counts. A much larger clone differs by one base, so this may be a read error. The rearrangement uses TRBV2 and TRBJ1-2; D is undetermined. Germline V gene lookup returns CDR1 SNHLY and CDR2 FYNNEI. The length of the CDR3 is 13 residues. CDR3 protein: CASGEDWDYGYTF. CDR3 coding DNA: TGTGCCAGCGGTGAGGACTGGGACTATGGCTACACCTTC. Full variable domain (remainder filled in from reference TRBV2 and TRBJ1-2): EPEVTQTPSHQVTQMGQEVILRCVPISNHLYFYWYRQILGQKVEFLVSFYNNEISEKSEIFDDQFSVERPDGSNFTLKIRSTKLEDSAMYFCASGEDWDYGYTFGSGTRLTVV.

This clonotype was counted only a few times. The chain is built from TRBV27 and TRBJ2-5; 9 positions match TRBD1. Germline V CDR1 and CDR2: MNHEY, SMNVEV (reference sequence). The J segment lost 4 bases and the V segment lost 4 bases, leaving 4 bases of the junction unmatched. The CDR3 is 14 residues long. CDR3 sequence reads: CASSSADRGETQYF. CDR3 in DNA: TGTGCCAGCAGTTCGGCGGACAGGGGAGAGACCCAGTACTTC.

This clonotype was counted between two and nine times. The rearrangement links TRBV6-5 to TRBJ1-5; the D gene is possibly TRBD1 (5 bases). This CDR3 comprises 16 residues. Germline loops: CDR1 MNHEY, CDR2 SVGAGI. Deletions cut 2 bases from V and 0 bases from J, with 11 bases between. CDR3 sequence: CASSYDGGYSNQPQHF. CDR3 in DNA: TGTGCCAGCAGTTACGACGGGGGTTATAGCAATCAGCCCCAGCATTTT.

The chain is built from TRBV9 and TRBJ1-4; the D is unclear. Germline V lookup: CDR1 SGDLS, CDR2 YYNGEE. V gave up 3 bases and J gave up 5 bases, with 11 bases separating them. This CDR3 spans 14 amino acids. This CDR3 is CASSADSVNEKLFF. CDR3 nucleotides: TGTGCCAGCAGCGCGGATTCAGTCAATGAAAAACTGTTTTTT. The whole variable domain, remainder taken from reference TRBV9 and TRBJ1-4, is DSGVTQTPKHLITATGQRVTLRCSPRSGDLSVYWYQQSLDQGLQFLIQYYNGEERAKGNILERFSAQQFPDLHSELNLSSLELGDSALYFCASSADSVNEKLFFGSGTQLSVL.

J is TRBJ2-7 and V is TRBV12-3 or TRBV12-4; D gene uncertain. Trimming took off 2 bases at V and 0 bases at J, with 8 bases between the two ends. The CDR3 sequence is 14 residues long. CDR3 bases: TGTGCCAGCAGTTTATGGCGGAGCTCCTACGAGCAGTACTTC. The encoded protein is CASSLWRSSYEQYF.

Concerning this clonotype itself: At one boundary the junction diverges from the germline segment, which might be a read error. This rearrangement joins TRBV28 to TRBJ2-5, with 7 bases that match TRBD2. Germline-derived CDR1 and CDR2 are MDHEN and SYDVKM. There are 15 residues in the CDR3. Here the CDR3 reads CASCFLGGLQETQYF. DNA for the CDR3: TGTGCCAGCTGTTTTCTCGGGGGGTTGCAAGAGACCCAGTACTTC.

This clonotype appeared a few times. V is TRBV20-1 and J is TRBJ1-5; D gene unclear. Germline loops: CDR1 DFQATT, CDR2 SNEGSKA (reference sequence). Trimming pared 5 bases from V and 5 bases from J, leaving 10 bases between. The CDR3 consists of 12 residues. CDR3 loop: CSAGRPDQPQHF. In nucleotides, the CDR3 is TGCAGTGCTGGAAGGCCTGATCAGCCCCAGCATTTT.

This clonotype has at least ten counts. CDR3 sequence: CASSSEDRGSGYTF. CDR3 sequence (DNA): TGTGCCAGCAGTTCGGAAGACAGGGGAAGCGGCTACACCTTC. V usage is TRBV6-2 or TRBV6-3 and J usage is TRBJ1-2; 8 bases line up with TRBD1. The CDR3 covers 14 residues. V trimming: 4 bases; J trimming: 8 bases; junction bases outside the gene matches: 9. CDR1 is MNHEY and CDR2 is SVGEGT in the germline V gene.

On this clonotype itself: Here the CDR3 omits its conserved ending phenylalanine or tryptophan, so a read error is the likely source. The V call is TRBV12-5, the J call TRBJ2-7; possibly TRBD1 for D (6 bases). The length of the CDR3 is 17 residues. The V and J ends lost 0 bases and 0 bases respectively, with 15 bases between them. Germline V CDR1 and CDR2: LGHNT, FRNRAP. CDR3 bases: TGTGCTAGTGGTTTGGTTCTGGACAGCTCAGGCTCCTACGAGCAGTACCTC. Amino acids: CASGLVLDSSGSYEQYL.

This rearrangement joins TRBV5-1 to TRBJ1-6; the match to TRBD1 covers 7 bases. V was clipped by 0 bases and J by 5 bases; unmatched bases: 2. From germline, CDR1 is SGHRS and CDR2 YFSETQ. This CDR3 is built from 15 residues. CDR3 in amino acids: CASSLADRNNSPLHF. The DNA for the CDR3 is TGCGCCAGCAGCTTGGCGGACAGGAATAATTCACCCCTCCACTTT.

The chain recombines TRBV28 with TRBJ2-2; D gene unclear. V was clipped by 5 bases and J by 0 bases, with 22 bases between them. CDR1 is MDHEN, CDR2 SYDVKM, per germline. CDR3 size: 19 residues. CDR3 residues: CASSLPKSVGPPNTGELFF. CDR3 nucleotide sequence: TGTGCCAGCAGTCTTCCCAAGAGCGTCGGGCCACCGAACACCGGGGAGCTGTTTTTT.

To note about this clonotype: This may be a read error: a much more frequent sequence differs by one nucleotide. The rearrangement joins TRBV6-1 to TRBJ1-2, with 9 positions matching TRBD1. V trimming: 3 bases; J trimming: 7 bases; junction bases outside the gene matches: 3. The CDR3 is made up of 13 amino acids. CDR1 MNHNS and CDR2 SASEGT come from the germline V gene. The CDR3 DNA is TGTGCCAGCAGTGAGGGGACAGGGAGTGGCTACACCTTC. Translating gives CASSEGTGSGYTF.

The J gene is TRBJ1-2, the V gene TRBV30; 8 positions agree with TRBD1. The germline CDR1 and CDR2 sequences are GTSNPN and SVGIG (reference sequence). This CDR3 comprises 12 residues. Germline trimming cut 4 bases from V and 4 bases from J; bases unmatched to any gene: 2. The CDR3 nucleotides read TGTGCCTGGACAGGGGGCCTCTATGGCTACACCTTC. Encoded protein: CAWTGGLYGYTF.

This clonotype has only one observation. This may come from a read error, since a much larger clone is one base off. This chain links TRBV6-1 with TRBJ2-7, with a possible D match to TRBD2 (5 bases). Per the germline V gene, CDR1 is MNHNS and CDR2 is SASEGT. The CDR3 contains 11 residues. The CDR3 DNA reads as TGTGCCGGCAGCGACTACTACGAGCAGTACTTC. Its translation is CAGSDYYEQYF.

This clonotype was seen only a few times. CDR3 sequence (DNA): TGCAGCGATAAAATGGGACTAGCGGGACAAGAGACCCAGTACTTC. This translates into CSDKMGLAGQETQYF. The chain combines TRBV29-1 with TRBJ2-5; 13 bases agree with TRBD2. The CDR3 runs to 15 residues. CDR1 SQVTM and CDR2 ANQGSEA come from the germline V gene. The V gene end was trimmed by 7 bases and the J gene end by 2 bases; junction bases not matched to a gene: 7.

DNA for the CDR3: TGTGCCAGCAGCCAATGGGGGGACAGAAAGTACTTC. Its protein is CASSQWGDRKYF. The chain links TRBV28 to TRBJ2-7; possible D gene TRBD1, 7 bases. The CDR3 loop spans 12 amino acids. CDR1 is MDHEN and CDR2 is SYDVKM in the germline V gene. The V end was cut by 6 bases, the J end by 11 bases, with 17 bases between.

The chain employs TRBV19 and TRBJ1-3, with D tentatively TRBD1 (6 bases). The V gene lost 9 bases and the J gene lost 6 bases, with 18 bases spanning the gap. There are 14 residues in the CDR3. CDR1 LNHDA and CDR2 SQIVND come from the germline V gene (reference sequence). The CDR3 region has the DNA TGTGCCAGCCGATCGACAGGAGCTGAAAACACCATATATTTT. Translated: CASRSTGAENTIYF.

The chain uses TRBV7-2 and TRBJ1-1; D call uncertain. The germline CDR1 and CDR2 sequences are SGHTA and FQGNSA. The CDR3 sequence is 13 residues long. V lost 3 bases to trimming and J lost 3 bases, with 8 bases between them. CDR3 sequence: CASSFRRHTEAFF. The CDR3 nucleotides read TGTGCCAGCAGCTTTCGGCGGCACACTGAAGCTTTCTTT.

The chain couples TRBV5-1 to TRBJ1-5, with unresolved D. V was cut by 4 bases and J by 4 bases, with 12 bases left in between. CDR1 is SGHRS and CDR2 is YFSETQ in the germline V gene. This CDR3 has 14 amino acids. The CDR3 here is CASSPSGPNQPQHF. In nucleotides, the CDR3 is TGCGCCAGCAGCCCTAGTGGACCTAATCAGCCCCAGCATTTT.

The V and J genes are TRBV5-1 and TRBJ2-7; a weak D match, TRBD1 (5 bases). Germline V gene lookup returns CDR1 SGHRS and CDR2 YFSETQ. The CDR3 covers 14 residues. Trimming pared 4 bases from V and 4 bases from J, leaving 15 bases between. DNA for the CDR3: TGCGCCAGCAGCCACGGGCAGGGTGATTACGAGCAGTACTTC. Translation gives CASSHGQGDYEQYF.